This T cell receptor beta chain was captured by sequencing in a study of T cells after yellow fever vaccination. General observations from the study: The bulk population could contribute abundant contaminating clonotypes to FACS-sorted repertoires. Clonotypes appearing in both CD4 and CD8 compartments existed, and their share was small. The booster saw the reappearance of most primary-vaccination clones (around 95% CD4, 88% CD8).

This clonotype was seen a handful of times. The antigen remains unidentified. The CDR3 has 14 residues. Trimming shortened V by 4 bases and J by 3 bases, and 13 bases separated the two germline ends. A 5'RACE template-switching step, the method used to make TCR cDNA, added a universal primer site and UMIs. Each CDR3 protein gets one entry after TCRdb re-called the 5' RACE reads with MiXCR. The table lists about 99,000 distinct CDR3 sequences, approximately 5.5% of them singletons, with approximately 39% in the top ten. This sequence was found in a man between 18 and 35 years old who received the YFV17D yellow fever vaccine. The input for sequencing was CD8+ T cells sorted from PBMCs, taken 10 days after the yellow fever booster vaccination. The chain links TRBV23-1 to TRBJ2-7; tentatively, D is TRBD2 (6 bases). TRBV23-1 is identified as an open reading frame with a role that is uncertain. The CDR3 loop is CASSRRELVYEQYV. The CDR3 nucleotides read TGCGCCAGCAGTCGCCGGGAGCTCGTCTACGAGCAGTACGTC.